This TCR beta chain was captured in a study of blood T cells in healthy people across ages. Study outcomes and limitations: A greater number of naive CD4+ cells and higher diversity distinguished long-lived donors from aged donors.

This clonotype was counted at least ten times. The antigen is undetermined. One end of the junction is discordant with germline, which a read error may explain. PCR was performed a second time for about 7 to 11 cycles using a sample-barcoded 5' primer and a J-beta primer mix. MiXCR was run by TCRdb on the 5' RACE reads, yielding one entry per CDR3 protein. This sample has 1.5 million to 2 million distinct CDR3 sequences, with about two fifths found just once. This CDR3 comprises 15 residues. Germline CDR1 SGHRS, CDR2 YFSETQ. This receptor was obtained from a human donor in good health. Specimen: blood. J is TRBJ2-6 and V is TRBV5-1; D is unclear. The CDR3 sequence is CASSLGRSGANVLTF. CDR3 DNA sequence: TGTGCCAGCAGCTTGGGCCGCTCTGGGGCCAACGTCCTGACTTTC.